The T cell receptor (beta chain) described here comes from a study of OX40 agonist ivuxolimab in advanced cancers. The study in broad terms: The costimulatory receptor OX40 (CD134) was targeted by ivuxolimab, a fully human IgG2 agonistic monoclonal antibody. Patients were allowed to have had prior anti-PD-1, anti-PD-L1 or anti-CTLA-4 therapy, and roughly 40% of the dose-escalation patients had previously received checkpoint inhibitors. In the dose-escalation cohort, 75% to 85% of patients were male, and the mean age was 60 years with a range of roughly 20 to 80. The paper covers the monotherapy dose-escalation part of the phase I ivuxolimab trial, which included N = 52 patients. Among the 50 to 55 dose-escalation patients, 19 had hepatocellular carcinoma, 15 melanoma, 9 renal cell carcinoma and 9 head and neck cancer. Intravenous ivuxolimab was administered to patients every 2 weeks at six dose levels: 0.01, 0.1, 0.3, 1.5, 3 and 10 mg/kg. Peripheral TCRbeta sequencing was intended to test whether TCR sequence diversity was altered and clonal T-cell expansion was caused by ivuxolimab. Partial responses occurred in three dose-escalation patients: two with cutaneous melanoma and one with hepatocellular carcinoma.

For sequencing of the TCRbeta CDR3 region, genomic DNA was extracted from the sorted cells. The immunoSEQ Assay was used to sequence the TCRbeta CDR3 regions. The immuneACCESS repertoire file appears here via TCRdb, limited to in-frame rearrangements. These files lack a portion of the clones; in checked studies, under half of the deficit traces to unresolved V genes, and the cause of the others is not known. In all, the sample holds approximately 58,000 clones, and around 84% of those were seen once. In total, the top ten clones hold approximately 13% of the sample. Overall results and qualifications from the work: In the 0.1-3.0 mg/kg groups, partial responders had among the lowest normalized peripheral clonal expansion, particularly in CD8+ T cells. At doses of 0.1 to 3.0 mg/kg, clonal expansion of both CD4+ and CD8+ T cells in blood was seen between baseline and week 6. After ivuxolimab, more expanded clones were found on average in CD8+ T cells than in CD4+ T cells. The antigen specificity of the peripheral T cells that underwent clonal expansion was not determined. Low levels of normalized T-cell clonal expansion were also shown by some nonresponding patients.

The trial excluded patients who had a history of autoimmune disease or who were on systemic immunosuppression. In every dose cohort, peripheral blood was drawn for TCR sequencing at baseline, cycle 4 day 1, and cycle 7 day 1. The samples were taken from a phase I, first-in-human, multicenter, open-label dose-escalation trial of ivuxolimab. Adults with locally advanced or metastatic head and neck squamous cell, hepatocellular, melanoma or renal cell carcinoma were enrolled in the trial. Before TCR sequencing, CD4+ T cells and CD8+ T cells were sorted from peripheral blood as separate populations. Regarding this clone: Its antigen remains unidentified. No base-level quality is on record; no much larger clone is a single base apart.

The germline ends are 10 bases apart after V is trimmed by 5 bases and J by 3 bases. Based on the germline V gene, the CDR1 and CDR2 sequences are SQVTM and ANQGSEA. Counted from cysteine to phenylalanine, this CDR3 has 12 amino acids. Of the read, only the CDR3 DNA is kept; its 36 bases are in frame from base 1. The receptor's source is an adult with an advanced solid tumor such as melanoma, head and neck, liver or kidney cancer. The chain uses TRBV29-1 and TRBJ1-1, with no reliable assignment of the D segment. Specimen: CD4+ or CD8+ T cells sorted from blood, collected in a trial of the OX40 agonist ivuxolimab. The CDR3 sequence is CSVQVSYTEAFF. The DNA is TGCAGCGTTCAGGTCTCGTACACTGAAGCTTTCTTT. The reference TRBV29-1 and TRBJ1-1 proteins fill in what lies around the CDR3, so the full variable domain reads SAVISQKPSRDICQRGTSLTIQCQVDSQVTMMFWYRQQPGQSLTLIATANQGSEATYESGFVIDKFPISRPNLTFSTLTVSNMSPEDSSIYLCSVQVSYTEAFFGQGTRLTVV.